In this sample, the clone carrying this TCR beta chain turned up many times. This specimen comes from a study of kidney transplant recipient with SARS-CoV-2 infection. V lost 0 bases and J 1 base, leaving 10 bases between the germline ends. Germline V gene sequence: CDR1 GTSNPN, CDR2 SVGIG (reference sequence). The CDR3 covers 15 residues. TCRdb re-derived calls from the reads in MiXCR, one entry per CDR3 protein. The sample consists of 200,000 to 300,000 distinct CDR3 sequences, around 30% of them appearing once. The chain carries TRBV30 and TRBJ1-3; D perhaps matches TRBD1 (6 bases). The receptor comes from a young adult male patient who had COVID-19 and was a kidney transplant recipient. Part of the T cell pool may stem from the graft donor. The sequencing used a blood sample, collected at baseline and on roughly day 110 from a kidney transplant recipient. The CDR3 DNA sequence: TGTGCCTGGAGTGTAGGCAGGGGTTCTGGAAACACCATATATTTT. This translates into CAWSVGRGSGNTIYF.